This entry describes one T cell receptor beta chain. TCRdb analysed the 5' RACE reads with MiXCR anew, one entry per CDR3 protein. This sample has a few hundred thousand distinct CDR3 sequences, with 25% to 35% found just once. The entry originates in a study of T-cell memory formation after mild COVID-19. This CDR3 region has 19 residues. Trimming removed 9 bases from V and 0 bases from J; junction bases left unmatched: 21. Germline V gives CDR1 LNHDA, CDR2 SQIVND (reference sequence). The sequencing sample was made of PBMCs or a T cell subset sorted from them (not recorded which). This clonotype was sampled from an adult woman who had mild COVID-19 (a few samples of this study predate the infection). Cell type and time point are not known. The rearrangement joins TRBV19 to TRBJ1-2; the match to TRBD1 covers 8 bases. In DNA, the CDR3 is TGTGCCAGCACTCCCGGACCTATAAGGACAGGGAGAGCTAACTATGGCTACACCTTC. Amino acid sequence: CASTPGPIRTGRANYGYTF. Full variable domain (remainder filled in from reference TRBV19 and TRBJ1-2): DGGITQSPKYLFRKEGQNVTLSCEQNLNHDAMYWYRQDPGQGLRLIYYSQIVNDFQKGDIAEGYSVSREKKESFPLTVTSAQKNPTAFYLCASTPGPIRTGRANYGYTFGSGTRLTVV.